The next 15 T cell receptor beta chains were all read from a single sample in a study of Graves' ophthalmopathy and Graves' hyperthyroidism. RNA transcripts were the source from which TCR beta CDR3 regions were amplified. A first-round RT-PCR used HTBI primers, followed by a second-round multiplex PCR. Via MiXCR, TCRdb re-called the multiplex PCR reads, giving one row per CDR3 protein. The sample records fewer than 400,000 distinct CDR3 sequences, about 17% being singletons. The specimen sequenced was peripheral blood. Receptors originate from a woman aged 18-29 years with Graves' ophthalmopathy.

This clonotype was detected many times. Lacking the conserved final phenylalanine or tryptophan, this CDR3 likely reflects a read error. The chain employs TRBV6-1 and TRBJ2-7; tentative D call: TRBD1 (6 bases). The germline V and J ends were trimmed by 7 bases and 0 bases, with 10 bases remaining between them. The germline gives CDR1 MNHNS, CDR2 SASEGT. The CDR3 spans 13 residues. The CDR3 loop is CASMGANSYEQYS. For the CDR3, the DNA is TGTGCCAGCATGGGGGCAAACTCCTACGAGCAGTACTCC.

This clonotype was seen repeatedly, ten times or more. CDR3 protein: CASSYSFPHLGNTEAFF. CDR3 in DNA: TGTGCCAGCAGTTACTCTTTTCCCCACTTGGGGAACACTGAAGCTTTCTTT. This chain joins TRBV6-2 or TRBV6-3 and TRBJ1-1; D is unresolved. CDR3 length: 17 amino acids. The ends were cut back, 0 bases at V and 1 base at J, with 15 bases in the middle. Germline CDR1 MNHEY, CDR2 SVGEGT.

This clonotype was seen ten or more times. The V and J genes are TRBV12-3 or TRBV12-4 and TRBJ1-1; D is unclear. Trimming stripped 7 bases from V and 5 bases from J, with 11 bases between. The CDR3 spans 12 residues. The CDR3 DNA reads as TGTGCCAGCACGGCGAGTGGGACTGAAGCTTTCTTT. Translation: CASTASGTEAFF.

This clonotype was observed at least ten times. V and J are TRBV6-5 and TRBJ2-7; TRBD2 matches at 9 bases. Trimming removed 7 bases from V and 3 bases from J; junction bases left unmatched: 4. The germline CDR1 and CDR2 sequences are MNHEY and SVGAGI. The CDR3 covers 13 residues. Written as DNA, the CDR3 is TGTGCCAGCACGGGCGGGAGGGGCTACGAGCAGTACTTC. This gives the protein CASTGGRGYEQYF.

The table lists this clonotype with many counts. The chain combines TRBV11-2 with TRBJ2-7; 10 bases are a match to TRBD2. The CDR3 runs to 17 residues. From germline, CDR1 is SGHAT and CDR2 FQNNGV. Trimming at V came to 2 bases and at J to 2 bases, leaving 9 bases not matched to a gene. CDR3 nucleotides: TGTGCCAGCAGCTTAACCCCCCCCAGCGGGGGGGCCTACGAGCAGTACTTC. Translated: CASSLTPPSGGAYEQYF. The full variable domain, rest sourced from reference TRBV11-2 and TRBJ2-7, is EAGVAQSPRYKIIEKRQSVAFWCNPISGHATLYWYQQILGQGPKLLIQFQNNGVVDDSQLPKDRFSAERLKGVDSTLKIQPAKLEDSAVYLCASSLTPPSGGAYEQYFGPGTRLTVT.

The J gene is TRBJ2-7, the V gene TRBV7-8; the match to TRBD2 covers 12 bases. The CDR3 loop spans 15 amino acids. Germline V gene sequence: CDR1 SGHVS, CDR2 FQNEAQ. The V gene end was trimmed by 4 bases and the J gene end by 6 bases; junction bases not matched to a gene: 7. CDR3 loop: CASSSKTSGSSEQYF. The CDR3 nucleotides are TGTGCCAGCAGCTCCAAGACTAGCGGGAGTAGCGAGCAGTACTTC.

This clonotype was observed many times. V and J are TRBV18 and TRBJ1-1; 7 bases agree with TRBD1. Losses at the gene ends were 3 bases for V and 0 bases for J; bases not matched to a gene: 4. Germline CDR1 is KGHSH and CDR2 is LQKENI. This CDR3 contains 15 residues. This chain's CDR3 is CASSPAGGMNTEAFF. The CDR3 DNA follows: TGTGCCAGCTCACCTGCAGGGGGGATGAACACTGAAGCTTTCTTT.

This clonotype was seen at least ten times. This chain links TRBV9 with TRBJ1-5; D may be TRBD1 (5 bases). Between the trimmed V and J ends, which lost 5 bases and 2 bases, there was a span of 14 bases. The CDR3 loop spans 15 amino acids. Germline values: CDR1 SGDLS, CDR2 YYNGEE. CDR3 nucleotides: TGTGCCAGCAGGGGACGCGAAGGGGGCAATCAGCCCCAGCATTTT. This encodes CASRGREGGNQPQHF. The entire variable domain, with the rest obtained from reference TRBV9 and TRBJ1-5, is as follows: DSGVTQTPKHLITATGQRVTLRCSPRSGDLSVYWYQQSLDQGLQFLIQYYNGEERAKGNILERFSAQQFPDLHSELNLSSLELGDSALYFCASRGREGGNQPQHFGDGTRLSIL.

This clonotype was detected a few times. The chain combines TRBV19 with TRBJ1-5; no clear D gene. The V and J ends lost 10 bases and 1 base respectively, with 14 bases between them. Germline V gene lookup returns CDR1 LNHDA and CDR2 SQIVND (reference sequence). The CDR3 is 14 residues long. The CDR3 protein is CATLGMGSNQPQHF. The CDR3 coding sequence is TGTGCCACCTTGGGGATGGGGAGCAATCAGCCCCAGCATTTT. The variable domain in full, completed from reference TRBV19 and TRBJ1-5, reads DGGITQSPKYLFRKEGQNVTLSCEQNLNHDAMYWYRQDPGQGLRLIYYSQIVNDFQKGDIAEGYSVSREKKESFPLTVTSAQKNPTAFYLCATLGMGSNQPQHFGDGTRLSIL.

There are many counts of this clonotype. The genes are TRBV4-3 and TRBJ1-1; D not certain. CDR3 length: 13 amino acids. V dropped 2 bases and J dropped 11 bases, with 15 bases sitting between them. Germline loops: CDR1 LGHNA, CDR2 YSLEER. In DNA form, the CDR3 reads TGCGCCAGCAGCCAAAATCGGCGGCTCTGGGCTTTCTTT. It encodes CASSQNRRLWAFF.

In this sample, this clonotype turned up many times. The CDR3 loop is CASSTHDSYTGELFF. The DNA of the CDR3 is TGTGCCAGCAGTACCCACGACAGTTACACCGGGGAGCTGTTTTTT. V and J are TRBV28 and TRBJ2-2, with D possibly TRBD1 on 5 matching bases. The CDR3 sequence is 15 residues long. The germline V gene encodes CDR1 MDHEN and CDR2 SYDVKM. Deletions cut 5 bases from V and 3 bases from J, with 13 bases between. The full variable domain, its missing parts supplied by reference TRBV28 and TRBJ2-2, is DVKVTQSSRYLVKRTGEKVFLECVQDMDHENMFWYRQDPGLGLRLIYFSYDVKMKEKGDIPEGYSVSREKKERFSLILESASTNQTSMYLCASSTHDSYTGELFFGEGSRLTVL.

This clonotype came up a few times. The CDR3: CSVRTTGTAKETQYF. CDR3 nucleotides: TGCAGCGTTCGAACTACCGGGACAGCTAAAGAGACCCAGTACTTC. The chain links TRBV29-1 to TRBJ2-5, with 7 positions matching TRBD1. This CDR3 has 15 residues. Germline CDR1 SQVTM, CDR2 ANQGSEA. Losses at the gene ends were 5 bases for V and 3 bases for J; bases not matched to a gene: 12.

This clonotype was detected many times. CDR3 amino acids: CASSSDRDRGRSPLHF. In DNA, the CDR3 is TGTGCCAGCAGTTCTGACCGGGACAGGGGGCGATCACCCCTCCACTTT. V is TRBV7-2 and J is TRBJ1-6, with 12 bases identical to TRBD1. CDR1 and CDR2 (germline): SGHTA, FQGNSA. This CDR3 contains 16 residues. The V segment lost 6 bases and the J segment 10 bases; nucleotides outside the gene matches: 10.

This clonotype was observed at least ten times. V is TRBV6-4 and J is TRBJ1-3, with D tentatively TRBD1 (5 bases). The CDR3 consists of 17 residues. Per the germline V gene, CDR1 is MRHNA and CDR2 is SNTAGT. V lost 8 bases to trimming and J lost 5 bases, with 25 bases between them. This chain's CDR3 is CASGTGMRGFKRNTIYF. As DNA, the CDR3 is TGTGCCAGCGGAACAGGAATGCGGGGATTTAAGAGAAACACCATATATTTT.

This clonotype was seen many times. CDR3 sequence reads: CAWREGGAYNEQFF. The CDR3 nucleotides read TGTGCCTGGCGGGAGGGGGGGGCCTACAATGAGCAGTTCTTC. The chain couples TRBV30 to TRBJ2-1; 8 nucleotides agree with TRBD2. With 5 bases clipped from V and 2 bases from J, the junction kept 5 bases outside the gene matches. The CDR3 totals 14 residues. CDR1 and CDR2 from the germline V gene are GTSNPN and SVGIG (reference sequence).